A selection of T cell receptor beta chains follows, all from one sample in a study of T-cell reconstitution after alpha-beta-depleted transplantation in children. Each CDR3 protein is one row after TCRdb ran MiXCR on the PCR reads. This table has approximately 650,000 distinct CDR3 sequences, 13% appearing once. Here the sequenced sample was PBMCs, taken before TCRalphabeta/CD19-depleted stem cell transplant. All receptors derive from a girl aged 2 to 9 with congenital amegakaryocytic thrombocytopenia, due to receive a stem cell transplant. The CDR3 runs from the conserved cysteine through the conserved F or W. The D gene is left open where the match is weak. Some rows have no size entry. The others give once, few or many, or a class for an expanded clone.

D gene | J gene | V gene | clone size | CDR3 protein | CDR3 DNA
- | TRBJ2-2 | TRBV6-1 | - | CASSARGWAGELFF | TGTGCCAGCAGTGCCAGGGGTTGGGCCGGGGAGCTGTTTTTT
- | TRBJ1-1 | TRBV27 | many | CASSFYTGRNTEAFF | TGTGCCAGCAGTTTTTATACCGGGAGGAACACTGAAGCTTTCTTT
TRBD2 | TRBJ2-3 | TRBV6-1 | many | CASGLAESSDTQYF | TGTGCCAGCGGACTAGCGGAATCCTCAGATACGCAGTATTTT
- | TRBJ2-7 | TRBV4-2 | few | CASSQEVSLGNSHYEQYF | TGTGCCAGCAGCCAAGAAGTTAGCCTCGGAAATTCTCACTACGAGCAGTACTTC
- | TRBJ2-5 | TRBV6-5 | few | CASSHLGGAQETQYF | TGTGCCAGCAGTCACCTCGGGGGAGCCCAAGAGACCCAGTACTTC
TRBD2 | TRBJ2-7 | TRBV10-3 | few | CANSRLAGRGEQYF | TGTGCCAACAGTAGACTAGCGGGAAGAGGCGAGCAGTACTTC
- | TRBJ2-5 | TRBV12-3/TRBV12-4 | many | CASSFRYNQETQYF | TGTGCCAGCAGTTTCAGATACAACCAAGAGACCCAGTACTTC
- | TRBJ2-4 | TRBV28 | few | CASSLTPAGSRKNIQYF | TGTGCCAGCAGTTTGACCCCCGCGGGGAGCCGTAAAAACATTCAGTACTTC
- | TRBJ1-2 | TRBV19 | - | CASSTRTDSSGYTF | TGTGCCAGTAGTACCCGGACAGATTCGAGTGGCTACACCTTC
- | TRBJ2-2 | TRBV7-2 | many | CASSHPLNTGELFF | TGTGCCAGCAGCCACCCGTTAAACACCGGGGAGCTGTTTTTT
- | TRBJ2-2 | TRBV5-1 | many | CASSLVPTGELFF | TGCGCCAGCAGCTTAGTCCCAACCGGGGAGCTGTTTTTT
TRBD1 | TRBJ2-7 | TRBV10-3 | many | CAISPRTGYEQYF | TGTGCCATCAGCCCCAGGACAGGGTACGAGCAGTACTTC
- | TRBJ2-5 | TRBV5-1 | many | CASSFGAETQYF | TGCGCCAGCAGCTTTGGGGCCGAGACCCAGTACTTC
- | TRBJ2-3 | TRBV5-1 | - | CASSFEPGRASTDTQYF | TGCGCCAGCAGCTTCGAGCCGGGGCGAGCTAGCACAGATACGCAGTATTTT
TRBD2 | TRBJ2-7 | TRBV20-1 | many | CSARGLAGDFSEQYF | TGCAGTGCTAGGGGACTAGCGGGAGACTTTAGCGAGCAGTACTTC
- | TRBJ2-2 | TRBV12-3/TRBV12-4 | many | CASGPDGELFF | TGTGCCAGCGGACCGGATGGGGAGCTGTTTTTT
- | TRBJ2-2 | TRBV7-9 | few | CASSPSGRADTGELFF | TGTGCCAGCAGCCCCTCCGGGAGAGCGGACACCGGGGAGCTGTTTTTT
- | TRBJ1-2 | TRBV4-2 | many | CASSQDRGGYTF | TGTGCCAGCAGCCAAGATCGTGGAGGCTACACCTTC
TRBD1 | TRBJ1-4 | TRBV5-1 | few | CASSLEGADRVFRQNEKLFF | TGCGCCAGCAGCCTGGAGGGGGCGGACAGGGTTTTCAGGCAGAATGAAAAACTGTTTTTT
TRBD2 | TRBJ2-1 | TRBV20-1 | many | CSARDLLAGAGNEQFF | TGCAGTGCTAGAGATCTCTTAGCGGGAGCCGGGAATGAGCAGTTCTTC
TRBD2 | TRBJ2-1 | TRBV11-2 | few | CASQGGTSGSSNVDNEQFF | TGTGCCAGCCAGGGTGGGACTAGCGGGAGCTCCAATGTGGACAATGAGCAGTTCTTC
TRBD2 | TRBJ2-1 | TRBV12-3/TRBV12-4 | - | CASNRWTSGSSYNEQFF | TGTGCCAGCAATCGCTGGACTAGCGGTAGCTCCTACAATGAGCAGTTCTTC
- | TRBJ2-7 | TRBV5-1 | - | CASSLYQRQEDEQYF | TGCGCCAGCAGCTTGTACCAACGACAGGAAGACGAGCAGTACTTC
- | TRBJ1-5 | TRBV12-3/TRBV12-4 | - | CASSLLLFEGNQPQHF | TGTGCCAGCAGTTTACTTCTTTTTGAGGGAAATCAGCCCCAGCATTTT
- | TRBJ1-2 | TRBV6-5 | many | CASSYYRAHGYTF | TGTGCCAGCAGTTACTACAGGGCCCATGGCTACACCTTC
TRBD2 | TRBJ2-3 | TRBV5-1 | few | CASSPGRGLAVTDTQYF | TGCGCCAGCAGCCCTGGCAGGGGACTAGCCGTGACAGATACGCAGTATTTT
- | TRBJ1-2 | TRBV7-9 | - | CASSRPNRENYGYTF | TGTGCCAGCAGCCGACCTAACAGGGAAAACTATGGCTACACCTTC
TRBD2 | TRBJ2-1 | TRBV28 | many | CASSLRGLAGLNEQFF | TGTGCCAGCAGTCTAAGAGGACTAGCGGGCTTAAATGAGCAGTTCTTC
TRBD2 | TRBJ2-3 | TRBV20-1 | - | CSANPMRREVGTQYF | TGCAGTGCTAACCCTATGAGGCGGGAGGTAGGGACGCAGTATTTT
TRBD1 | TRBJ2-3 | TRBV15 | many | CATSRDPDRVRDTQYF | TGTGCCACCAGCAGAGATCCGGACAGGGTCAGAGATACGCAGTATTTT
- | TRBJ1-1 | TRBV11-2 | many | CASSFGGRAFF | TGTGCCAGCAGCTTCGGGGGACGAGCTTTCTTT
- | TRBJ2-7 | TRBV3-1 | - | CASSQVGGTHEQYF | TGTGCCAGCAGCCAAGTGGGTGGGACTCACGAGCAGTACTTC
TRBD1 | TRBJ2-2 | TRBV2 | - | CASSKDRGNTGELFF | TGTGCCAGCAGTAAGGACAGGGGAAACACCGGGGAGCTGTTTTTT
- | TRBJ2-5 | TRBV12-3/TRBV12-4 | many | CASSSRQAGQETQYF | TGTGCCAGCAGTTCTCGACAGGCTGGCCAAGAGACCCAGTACTTC
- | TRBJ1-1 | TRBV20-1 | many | CSARVGPHKNTEAFF | TGCAGTGCTAGAGTCGGACCGCATAAGAACACTGAAGCTTTCTTT
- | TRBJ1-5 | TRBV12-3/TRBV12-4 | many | CASSFGMNQPQHF | TGTGCCAGCAGTTTTGGGATGAATCAGCCCCAGCATTTT
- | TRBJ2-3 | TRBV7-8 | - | CASSTRLTKRTDTQYF | TGTGCCAGCAGCACAAGACTAACCAAGAGGACAGATACGCAGTATTTT
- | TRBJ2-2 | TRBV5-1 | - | CASSPNRMRGTGELFF | TGCGCCAGCAGCCCGAATCGTATGCGGGGCACCGGGGAGCTGTTTTTT
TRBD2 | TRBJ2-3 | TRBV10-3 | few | CAINAGATDTQYF | TGTGCCATCAATGCGGGAGCCACAGATACGCAGTATTTT
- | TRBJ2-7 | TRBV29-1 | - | CSVEGSRGAAYEQYF | TGCAGCGTTGAAGGGAGTAGGGGGGCAGCCTACGAGCAGTACTTC
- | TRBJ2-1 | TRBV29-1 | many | CSVQGGSSYNEQFF | TGCAGCGTACAGGGGGGGAGCTCCTACAATGAGCAGTTCTTC
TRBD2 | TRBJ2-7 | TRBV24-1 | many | CATSDSSSGRSYEQYF | TGTGCCACCAGTGATTCCTCTAGCGGGAGAAGTTACGAGCAGTACTTC
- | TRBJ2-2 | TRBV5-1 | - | CASSLGFSGELFF | TGCGCCAGCAGCCTTGGGTTCAGCGGGGAGCTGTTTTTT
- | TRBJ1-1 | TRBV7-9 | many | CASSLEANTEAFF | TGCGCCAGCAGCTTGGAGGCGAACACTGAAGCTTTCTTT
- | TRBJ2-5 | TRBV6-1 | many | CASSAVWGIGQTQYF | TGTGCCAGCAGCGCTGTCTGGGGTATAGGACAGACCCAGTACTTC
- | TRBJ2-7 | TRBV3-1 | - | CASSHDVQTEQYF | TGTGCCAGCAGCCATGACGTGCAGACCGAGCAGTACTTC
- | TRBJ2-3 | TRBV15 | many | CATSTLTSSSTDTQYF | TGTGCCACCAGCACCCTGACATCTTCTAGCACAGATACGCAGTATTTT
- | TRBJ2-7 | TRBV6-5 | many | CASSYESRDSYEQYF | TGTGCCAGCAGTTATGAATCCAGGGACTCTTACGAGCAGTACTTC
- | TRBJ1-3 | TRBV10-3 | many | CAISEQGLNTIYF | TGTGCCATCAGTGAGCAAGGCCTGAACACCATATATTTT
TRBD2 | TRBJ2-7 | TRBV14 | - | CASSDTRGTYEQYF | TGTGCCAGCAGCGATACGCGGGGGACCTACGAGCAGTACTTC
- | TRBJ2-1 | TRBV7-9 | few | CASSPFRINEQFF | TGTGCCAGCAGCCCATTTCGGATTAATGAGCAGTTCTTC
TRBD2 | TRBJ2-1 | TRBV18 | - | CASSQPGLAGNEQFF | TGTGCCAGCTCACAGCCGGGACTAGCGGGGAATGAGCAGTTCTTC
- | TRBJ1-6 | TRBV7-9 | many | CASSSTGPQDSPLHF | TGTGCCAGCAGCTCGACGGGACCGCAGGATTCACCCCTCCACTTT